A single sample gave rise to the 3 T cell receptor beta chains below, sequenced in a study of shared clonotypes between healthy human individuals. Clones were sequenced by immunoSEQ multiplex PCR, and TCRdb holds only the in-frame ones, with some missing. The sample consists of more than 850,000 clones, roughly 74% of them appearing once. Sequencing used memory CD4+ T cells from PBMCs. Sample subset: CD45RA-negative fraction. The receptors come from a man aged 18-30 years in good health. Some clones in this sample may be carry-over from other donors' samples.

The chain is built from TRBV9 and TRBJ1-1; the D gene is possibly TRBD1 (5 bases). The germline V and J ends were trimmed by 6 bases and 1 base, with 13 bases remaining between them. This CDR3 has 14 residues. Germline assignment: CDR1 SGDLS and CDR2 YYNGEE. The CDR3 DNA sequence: TGTGCCAGCACCCCTCGAGGACAGAACACTGAAGCTTTCTTT. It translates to CASTPRGQNTEAFF. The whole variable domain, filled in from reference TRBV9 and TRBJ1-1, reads DSGVTQTPKHLITATGQRVTLRCSPRSGDLSVYWYQQSLDQGLQFLIQYYNGEERAKGNILERFSAQQFPDLHSELNLSSLELGDSALYFCASTPRGQNTEAFFGQGTRLTVV.

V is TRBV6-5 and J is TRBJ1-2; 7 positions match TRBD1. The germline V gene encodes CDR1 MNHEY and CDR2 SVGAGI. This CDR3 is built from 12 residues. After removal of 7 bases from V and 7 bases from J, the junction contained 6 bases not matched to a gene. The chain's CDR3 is CASTSTGVGYTF. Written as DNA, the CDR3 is TGTGCCAGCACCAGTACAGGGGTTGGCTACACCTTC.

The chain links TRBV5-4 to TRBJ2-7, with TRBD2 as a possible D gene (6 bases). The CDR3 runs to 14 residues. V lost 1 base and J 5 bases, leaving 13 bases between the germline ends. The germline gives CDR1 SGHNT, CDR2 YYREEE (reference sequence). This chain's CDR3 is CASSLSAGSHEQYF. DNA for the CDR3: TGTGCCAGCAGCTTGTCCGCGGGATCGCACGAGCAGTACTTC.